The 2 T cell receptor beta chains in this list originate from one sample, sequenced in a study of T cell responses to AZD1222 COVID-19 vaccine. This table comes from immunoSEQ multiplex PCR, and its TCRdb copy is limited to in-frame clones, with some not included. Here the sample spans about 94,000 clones, about 88% being singletons. Sample: peripheral blood, taken on day 0 of AZD1222 vaccination. The source is an adult in good health.

The V gene is TRBV6-4, the J gene TRBJ2-7; 9 bases line up with TRBD1. The length of the CDR3 is 14 residues. CDR1 and CDR2 (germline): MRHNA, SNTAGT. V lost 9 bases and J lost 3; bases outside the gene matches: 9. The CDR3 region is CARTGTGIFYEQYF. The CDR3 DNA reads as TGTGCCAGAACCGGGACAGGGATCTTCTACGAGCAGTACTTC.

The chain carries TRBV28 and TRBJ2-3, with TRBD1 identical over 8 bases. The germline V gene has CDR1 MDHEN and CDR2 SYDVKM. The CDR3 loop spans 11 amino acids. With V trimmed by 9 bases and J by 9 bases, 5 bases remained unmatched. The CDR3 coding sequence is TGTGCCAGTTGGACAGGGTTGACGCAGTATTTT. Its translation is CASWTGLTQYF. Filled out from reference TRBV28 and TRBJ2-3, the complete variable domain reads DVKVTQSSRYLVKRTGEKVFLECVQDMDHENMFWYRQDPGLGLRLIYFSYDVKMKEKGDIPEGYSVSREKKERFSLILESASTNQTSMYLCASWTGLTQYFGPGTRLTVL.